These 24 T cell receptor beta chains originate from one sample sequenced in a study of human T cells and chemical hapten exposure. The time point is: pre-sensitization, week 0. Treatment: therapeutic diphenylcyclopropenone sensitization with weekly scalp DPC. TCRdb re-called the RACE reads with MiXCR, one entry per CDR3 protein. In the table there are more than 250,000 distinct CDR3 sequences, 8.6% of which are singletons. The sequences come from whole blood, collected in connection with sensitization to the hapten diphenylcyclopropenone (DPC). The receptors shown here come from a woman in her 40s with alopecia areata. Some clones in this sample may be carry-over from other donors' samples.

This clonotype has just a few counts. V is TRBV7-2 and J is TRBJ2-5, with no clear D. The ends were cut back, 1 base at V and 7 bases at J, with 19 bases in the middle. The CDR3 totals 16 residues. Germline values: CDR1 SGHTA, CDR2 FQGNSA. The chain's CDR3 is CASSLDGRMGLGTQYF. The CDR3 nucleotides are TGTGCCAGCAGCTTAGATGGCAGGATGGGTCTCGGGACCCAGTACTTC.

This clonotype has just a few counts. This rearrangement joins TRBV3-1 to TRBJ2-3; D might be TRBD2 (6 bases). Germline V gene sequence: CDR1 LGHDT, CDR2 YNNKEL (reference sequence). The CDR3 spans 16 residues. Deletions cut 1 base from V and 5 bases from J, with 16 bases between. The CDR3 spells CASSQVIRGGGDTQYF. The CDR3, as DNA: TGTGCCAGCAGCCAAGTCATCCGGGGAGGTGGAGATACGCAGTATTTT.

The V and J genes are TRBV6-2 or TRBV6-3 and TRBJ2-1; TRBD2 matches 10 bases. The V gene's germline CDR1 is MNHEY and CDR2 SVGEGT. The trim removed 6 bases at V and 9 bases at J, leaving 11 bases unmatched. This CDR3 is built from 15 residues. CDR3 in amino acids: CASREAGTSEVEQFF. CDR3 nucleotide sequence: TGTGCCAGCAGGGAGGCGGGGACTAGCGAGGTTGAGCAGTTCTTC.

The chain's CDR3 is CASASGSSYNEQFF. CDR3 in DNA: TGTGCCAGCGCTAGCGGGAGTTCCTACAATGAGCAGTTCTTC. The V and J genes are TRBV27 and TRBJ2-1; 10 bases agree with TRBD2. V trimming: 8 bases; J trimming: 1 base; junction bases outside the gene matches: 2. Looked up from germline, CDR1 is MNHEY and CDR2 is SMNVEV (reference sequence). The CDR3 is 14 residues long.

The CDR3 DNA sequence: TGCAGTGCTAGAGATGAGACTAGCGGGGATTTCAATGAGCAGTTCTTC. It translates to CSARDETSGDFNEQFF. The chain employs TRBV20-1 and TRBJ2-1; TRBD2 matches at 11 bases. The germline V gene has CDR1 DFQATT and CDR2 SNEGSKA (reference sequence). V lost 0 bases and J lost 6; bases outside the gene matches: 7. This CDR3 region has 16 residues.

This clonotype was recorded a few times. The rearrangement links TRBV20-1 to TRBJ2-1; 9 nucleotides align to TRBD2. CDR1 DFQATT and CDR2 SNEGSKA come from the germline V gene (reference sequence). The CDR3 is made up of 14 amino acids. V was clipped by 6 bases and J by 4 bases; unmatched bases: 7. The CDR3 loop is CSATLAGRYNEQFF. Here the CDR3 DNA reads TGCAGTGCAACACTAGCGGGCAGGTACAATGAGCAGTTCTTC.

This chain connects TRBV20-1 to TRBJ2-7; no reliable D call. Per the germline V gene, CDR1 is DFQATT and CDR2 is SNEGSKA (reference sequence). CDR3 size: 12 residues. V was shortened by 6 bases and J by 6 bases, with 15 bases between the two germline ends. CDR3 loop: CSASTAVGEQYF. The CDR3, as DNA: TGCAGTGCCAGCACAGCCGTCGGCGAGCAGTACTTC.

This clonotype was counted at least ten times. The chain employs TRBV12-3 or TRBV12-4 and TRBJ2-7; D possibly uses TRBD1 or TRBD2 (5 bases each). The CDR3 length is 11 residues. Trimming shortened V by 6 bases and J by 6 bases, and 9 bases separated the two germline ends. Here the CDR3 reads CASRTGAEQYF. CDR3 coding DNA: TGTGCCAGCAGAACCGGGGCCGAGCAGTACTTC.

J is TRBJ2-5 and V is TRBV10-3; D gene ambiguous. This CDR3 has 12 residues. CDR1 is ENHRY and CDR2 is SYGVKD in the germline V gene. The ends were cut back, 4 bases at V and 3 bases at J, with 6 bases in the middle. The CDR3, as DNA: TGTGCCATCAGTGCGTATGAAGAGACCCAGTACTTC. This sequence encodes CAISAYEETQYF.

The chain carries TRBV9 and TRBJ2-1, with D hard to call. CDR1 is SGDLS, CDR2 YYNGEE, per germline. V was clipped by 1 base and J by 9 bases, with 11 bases between them. There are 13 residues in the CDR3. CDR3 region: CASSVYWVAEQFF. In nucleotides, the CDR3 is TGTGCCAGCAGCGTATATTGGGTGGCTGAGCAGTTCTTC.

This clonotype showed up just a few times. The chain combines TRBV5-1 with TRBJ2-7, with TRBD1 identical over 7 bases. The CDR3 is 16 residues long. Trimming at V came to 4 bases and at J to 5 bases, leaving 15 bases not matched to a gene. Germline V CDR1 and CDR2: SGHRS, YFSETQ. CDR3 sequence (DNA): TGCGCCAGCAGCCCGTACCCTACAGGGGTTAAGGACGAGCAGTACTTC. This gives the protein CASSPYPTGVKDEQYF.

This rearrangement joins TRBV6-2 or TRBV6-3 to TRBJ1-2; D is perhaps TRBD1 (5 bases). Trimming pared 2 bases from V and 1 base from J, leaving 17 bases between. Germline V gene lookup returns CDR1 MNHEY and CDR2 SVGEGT. The CDR3 consists of 17 residues. CDR3 sequence: CASSYRQLGLVNYGYTF. CDR3 nucleotides: TGTGCCAGCAGTTACCGACAGCTGGGCCTCGTTAACTATGGCTACACCTTC.

This clonotype has a handful of counts. The chain combines TRBV12-3 or TRBV12-4 with TRBJ2-7, with D possibly TRBD2 on 6 matching bases. The V gene lost 7 bases and the J gene lost 7 bases, with 14 bases spanning the gap. CDR3 length: 12 residues. CDR3 DNA sequence: TGTGCCAGCACTCTCGGAGGGAGTGAGCAGTACTTC. The encoded protein is CASTLGGSEQYF.

The V gene is TRBV6-4, the J gene TRBJ2-2; 8 nucleotides match TRBD1. Per the germline V gene, CDR1 is MRHNA and CDR2 is SNTAGT. The CDR3 totals 15 residues. Trimming removed 4 bases from V and 6 bases from J; junction bases left unmatched: 7. The CDR3 DNA sequence: TGTGCCAGCAGTGCCGGACAGGGAGAGGCCGGGGAGCTGTTTTTT. It specifies CASSAGQGEAGELFF.

In DNA, the CDR3 is TGTGCCAGCAGTTTAAGGGACAGGGTGAGACCTGAGCAGTTCTTC. Its protein product is CASSLRDRVRPEQFF. The chain carries TRBV27 and TRBJ2-1; 9 bases match TRBD1. The J segment lost 9 bases and the V segment lost 2 bases, leaving 8 bases of the junction unmatched. There are 15 residues in the CDR3. Per the germline V gene, CDR1 is MNHEY and CDR2 is SMNVEV (reference sequence).

This clonotype was counted a few times. This sequence joins TRBV7-6 and TRBJ1-1, with 10 bases aligning to TRBD1. J gave up 7 bases and V 5 bases, and 4 bases lay outside the gene matches. CDR1 is SGHVS and CDR2 is FNYEAQ in the germline V gene. This CDR3 is built from 13 residues. The CDR3 DNA reads as TGTGCCAGCAGCCTGGACAGGGGGGGTGAAGCTTTCTTT. Residues: CASSLDRGGEAFF.

At least ten counts were recorded for this clonotype. The genes are TRBV5-1 and TRBJ2-1, with D possibly being TRBD1 (6 bases). Germline values: CDR1 SGHRS, CDR2 YFSETQ. The CDR3 spans 14 residues. Trimming pared 4 bases from V and 8 bases from J, leaving 16 bases between. CDR3 sequence reads: CASSTGTTNDEQFF. Written as DNA, the CDR3 is TGCGCCAGCAGCACGGGGACAACGAACGATGAGCAGTTCTTC.

This clonotype was recorded a few times. This rearrangement joins TRBV27 to TRBJ1-5; no firm D call. This CDR3 region has 15 residues. CDR1 and CDR2 from the germline V gene are MNHEY and SMNVEV (reference sequence). Between the trimmed V and J ends, which lost 6 bases and 2 bases, there was a span of 14 bases. The CDR3 loop is CASSSNLGGNQPQHF. DNA for the CDR3: TGTGCCAGCAGCTCCAATCTTGGAGGCAATCAGCCCCAGCATTTT.

In the case of this clonotype: Germline is not matched at one junction end, which may reflect a read error. The J gene is TRBJ2-5, the V gene TRBV5-4, with TRBD2 as a possible D gene (6 bases). The CDR3 sequence is 13 residues long. The germline CDR1 and CDR2 sequences are SGHNT and YYREEE (reference sequence). For the CDR3, the DNA is TGTGCCAGCAGCTTGTATCCCCGGGAGACCCAGTACTTT. This translates into CASSLYPRETQYF.

This clonotype has more than one count but fewer than ten. This sequence joins TRBV29-1 and TRBJ2-2; D is perhaps TRBD2 (5 bases). Trimming took off 5 bases at V and 4 bases at J, with 11 bases between the two ends. The germline CDR1 and CDR2 sequences are SQVTM and ANQGSEA. The CDR3 spans 13 residues. CDR3 nucleotide sequence: TGCAGCGTTTCTATTGAGGGCACCGGGGAGCTGTTTTTT. It codes for CSVSIEGTGELFF.

This clonotype was seen more than once but under ten times. The rearrangement joins TRBV27 to TRBJ1-6; TRBD1 matches at 7 bases. CDR3 length equals 14 residues. The J segment lost 10 bases and the V segment lost 4 bases, leaving 7 bases of the junction unmatched. Germline loops: CDR1 MNHEY, CDR2 SMNVEV (reference sequence). The CDR3: CASSSSRGWSPLHF. In nucleotides, the CDR3 is TGTGCCAGCAGTTCATCCAGGGGGTGGTCACCCCTCCACTTT.

This clonotype was counted many times. V is TRBV28 and J is TRBJ2-5; D possibly uses TRBD1 or TRBD2 (5 bases each). V lost 7 bases and J lost 4, with 16 bases in between. The germline gives CDR1 MDHEN, CDR2 SYDVKM. The CDR3 totals 14 residues. The CDR3 protein is CASNSGTLGETQYF. DNA for the CDR3: TGTGCCAGCAACTCCGGGACCCTGGGAGAGACCCAGTACTTC.

The chain is built from TRBV7-9 and TRBJ2-1; 7 bases align to TRBD2. The CDR3 runs to 16 residues. Trimming at V came to 5 bases and at J to 2 bases, leaving 9 bases not matched to a gene. Germline V CDR1 and CDR2: SEHNR, FQNEAQ (reference sequence). CDR3 loop: CASSPRGLAAYNEQFF. CDR3 in DNA: TGTGCCAGCAGCCCAAGAGGCCTAGCGGCCTACAATGAGCAGTTCTTC.

CDR3 region: CASSPLTGGNTGELFF. CDR3 nucleotides: TGCGCCAGCAGCCCGCTGACAGGGGGAAACACCGGGGAGCTGTTTTTT. The genes are TRBV4-1 and TRBJ2-2, with TRBD1 matching 9 bases. V was pared by 4 bases and J by 2 bases, with 5 bases of the junction left unmatched. The CDR3 is 16 residues long. Looked up from germline, CDR1 is MGHRA and CDR2 is YSYEKL.